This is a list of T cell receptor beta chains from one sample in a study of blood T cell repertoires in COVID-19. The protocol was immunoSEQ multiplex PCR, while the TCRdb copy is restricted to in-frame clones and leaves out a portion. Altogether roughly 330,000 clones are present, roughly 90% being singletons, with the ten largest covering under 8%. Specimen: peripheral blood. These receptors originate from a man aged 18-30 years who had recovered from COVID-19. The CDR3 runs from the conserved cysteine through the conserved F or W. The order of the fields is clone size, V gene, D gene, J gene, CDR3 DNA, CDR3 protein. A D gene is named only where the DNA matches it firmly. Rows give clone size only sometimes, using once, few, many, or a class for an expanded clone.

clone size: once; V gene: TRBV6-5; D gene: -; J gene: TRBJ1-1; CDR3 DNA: TGTGCCAGCAGTTACTCCACAGACAACACTGAAGCTTTCTTT; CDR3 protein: CASSYSTDNTEAFF
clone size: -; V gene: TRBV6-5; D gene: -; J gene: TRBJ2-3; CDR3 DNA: TGTGCCAGCAGAGTAAGCGGACCCTCCACAGATACGCAGTATTTT; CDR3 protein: CASRVSGPSTDTQYF
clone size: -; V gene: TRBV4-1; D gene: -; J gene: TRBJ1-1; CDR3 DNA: TGCGCCAGCAGCCCGAGGGAGACTGAAGCTTTCTTT; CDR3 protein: CASSPRETEAFF
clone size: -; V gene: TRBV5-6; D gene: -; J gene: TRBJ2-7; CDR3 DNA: TGTGCCAGCAGCTTGCCTCGGGACTCCGAGCAGTACTTC; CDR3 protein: CASSLPRDSEQYF
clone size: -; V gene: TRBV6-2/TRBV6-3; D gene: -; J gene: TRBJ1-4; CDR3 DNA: TGTGCCAGCAGTTACCAGGAGGGGATTGCAACTAATGAAAAACTGTTTTTT; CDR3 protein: CASSYQEGIATNEKLFF
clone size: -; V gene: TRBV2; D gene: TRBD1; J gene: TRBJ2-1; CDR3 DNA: TGTGCCACAGCGACAGGGGGAAGGAACAATGAGCAGTTCTTC; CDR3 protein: CATATGGRNNEQFF
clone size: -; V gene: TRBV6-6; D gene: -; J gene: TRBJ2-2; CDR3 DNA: TGTGCCAGCAGTCAAGCACCCCTAACCGGGGAGCTGTTTTTT; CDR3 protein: CASSQAPLTGELFF
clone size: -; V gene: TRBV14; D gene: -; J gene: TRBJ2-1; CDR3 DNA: TGTGCCAGCAGCCCTCTCCGTGTTTCCTACAATGAGCAGTTCTTC; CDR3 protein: CASSPLRVSYNEQFF
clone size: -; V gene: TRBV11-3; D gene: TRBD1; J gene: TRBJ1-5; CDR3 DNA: TGTGCCAGCAGCTTAGACCTGGACAGGGAAAGGAGCAATCAGCCCCAGCATTTT; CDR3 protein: CASSLDLDRERSNQPQHF
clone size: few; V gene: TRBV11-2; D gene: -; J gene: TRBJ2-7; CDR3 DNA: TGTGCCAGCAGCCCACCGGGGGAGTACGAGCAGTACTTC; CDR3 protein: CASSPPGEYEQYF
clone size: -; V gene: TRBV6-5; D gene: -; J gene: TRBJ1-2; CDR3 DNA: TGTGCCAGCACCGCCAGATCAGGGGCCGGCTACACCTTC; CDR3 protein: CASTARSGAGYTF
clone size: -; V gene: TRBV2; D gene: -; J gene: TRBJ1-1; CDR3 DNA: TGTGCGACCCAGGTAAAGATGAACACTGAAGCTTTCTTT; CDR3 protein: CATQVKMNTEAFF
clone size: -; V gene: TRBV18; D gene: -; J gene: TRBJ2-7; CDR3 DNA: TGTGCCAGCTCACCACGGGACATCACCTACGAGCAGTACTTC; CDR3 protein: CASSPRDITYEQYF
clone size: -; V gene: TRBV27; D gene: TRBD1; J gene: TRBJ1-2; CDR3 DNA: TGTGCCAGCGGATCCCTGGGACAGCTCTATGGCTACACCTTC; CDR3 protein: CASGSLGQLYGYTF
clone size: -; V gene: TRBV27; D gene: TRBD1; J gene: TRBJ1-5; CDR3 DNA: TGTGCCAGCAGTCCTATGTGGGGACAGGGGGGTCAGCCCCAGCATTTT; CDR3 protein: CASSPMWGQGGQPQHF
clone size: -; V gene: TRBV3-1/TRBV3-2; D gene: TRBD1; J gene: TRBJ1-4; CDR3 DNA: TGTGCCAGCAGCCCGGGACAGGGGAATGAAAAACTGTTTTTT; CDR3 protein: CASSPGQGNEKLFF
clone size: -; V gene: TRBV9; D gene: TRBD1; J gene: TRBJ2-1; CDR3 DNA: TGTGCCAGCAGCGTCGGTCAGGGGGTTAATTATGAGCAGTTCTTC; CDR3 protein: CASSVGQGVNYEQFF
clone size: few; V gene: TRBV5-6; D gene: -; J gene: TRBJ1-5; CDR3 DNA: TGTGCCAGCACCTCCCACGCCAGAAATCAGCCCCAGCATTTT; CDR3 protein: CASTSHARNQPQHF
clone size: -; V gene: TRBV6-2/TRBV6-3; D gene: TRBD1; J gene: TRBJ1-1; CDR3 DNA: TGTGCCAGCAGTGACAGGGTTGGAAGGACTGAAGCTTTCTTT; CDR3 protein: CASSDRVGRTEAFF
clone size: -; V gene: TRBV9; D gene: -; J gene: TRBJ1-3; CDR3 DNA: TGTGCCAGCAGCGTAGGTTCGGGGGACACCATATATTTT; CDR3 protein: CASSVGSGDTIYF
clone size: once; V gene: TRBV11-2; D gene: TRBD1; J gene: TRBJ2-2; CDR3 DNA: TGTGCCAGCAGCAAAGAGACAGGGGTGCACACCGGGGAGCTGTTTTTT; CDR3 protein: CASSKETGVHTGELFF
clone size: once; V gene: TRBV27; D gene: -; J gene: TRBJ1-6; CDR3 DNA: TGTGCCAGCAGTTTTGCGCGTTCACCCCTCCACTTT; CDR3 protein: CASSFARSPLHF
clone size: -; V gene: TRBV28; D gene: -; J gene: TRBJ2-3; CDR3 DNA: TGTGCCAGCAGCCCCCCTAGCACAGATACGCAGTATTTT; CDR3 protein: CASSPPSTDTQYF
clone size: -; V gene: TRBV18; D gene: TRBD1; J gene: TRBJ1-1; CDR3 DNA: TGTGCCAGCTCACCCTTCAGGACAGGGGAGAACACTGAAGCTTTCTTT; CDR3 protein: CASSPFRTGENTEAFF
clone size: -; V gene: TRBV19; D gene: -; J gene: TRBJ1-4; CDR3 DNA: TGTGCCAGTCACAGGGAGGGCCTAAATGAAAAACTGTTTTTT; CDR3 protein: CASHREGLNEKLFF
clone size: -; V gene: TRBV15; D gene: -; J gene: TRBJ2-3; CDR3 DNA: TGTGCCACCAGCAGAGACCCGACTGGAGATACGCAGTATTTT; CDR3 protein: CATSRDPTGDTQYF
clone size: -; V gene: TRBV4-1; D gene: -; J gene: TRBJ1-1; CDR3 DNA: TGCGCCAGCAGCCATGCCGGAGGAGGGGCCACTGAAGCTTTCTTT; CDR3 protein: CASSHAGGGATEAFF
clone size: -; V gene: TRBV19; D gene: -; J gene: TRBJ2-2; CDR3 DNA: TGTGCCACCACCACTTTGGGAGGTCAAGGCGGGGAGCTGTTTTTT; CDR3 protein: CATTTLGGQGGELFF
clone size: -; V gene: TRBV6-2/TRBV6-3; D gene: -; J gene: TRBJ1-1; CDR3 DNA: TGTGCCAGCAGTAACGGGGTCGTAACTGAAGCTTTCTTT; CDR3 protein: CASSNGVVTEAFF
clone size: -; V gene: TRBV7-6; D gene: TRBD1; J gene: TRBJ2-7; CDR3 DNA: TGTGCCAGCAGCCATCGTACAGGGGGCGAGCAGTACTTC; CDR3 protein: CASSHRTGGEQYF
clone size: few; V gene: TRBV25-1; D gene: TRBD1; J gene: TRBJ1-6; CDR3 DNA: TGTGCCAGCAGTGAAACCCCGGGACAGGGCCTCGGATCACCCCTCCACTTT; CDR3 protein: CASSETPGQGLGSPLHF
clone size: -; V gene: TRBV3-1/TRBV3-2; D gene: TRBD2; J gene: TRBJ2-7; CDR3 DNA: TGTGCCAGCAGCCCCGGGGGGACCTACGAGCAGTACTTC; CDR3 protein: CASSPGGTYEQYF
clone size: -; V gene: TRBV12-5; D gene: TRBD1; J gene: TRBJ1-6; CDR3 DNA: TGTGCTAGTGGTTTGCCATCTTACGCAGGGACAGGAGCATCACCCCTCCACTTT; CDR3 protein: CASGLPSYAGTGASPLHF
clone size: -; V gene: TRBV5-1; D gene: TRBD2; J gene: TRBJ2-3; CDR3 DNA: TGCGCCAGCAGCTCCCTTATAGCGGGGGTTTCCTCTAGCACAGATACGCAGTATTTT; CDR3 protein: CASSSLIAGVSSSTDTQYF
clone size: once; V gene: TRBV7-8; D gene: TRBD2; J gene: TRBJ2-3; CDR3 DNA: TGTGCCAGCAGCAAGGGACTAGCGGGTGACATTGGGTTGAGGACGCAGTATTTT; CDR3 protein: CASSKGLAGDIGLRTQYF
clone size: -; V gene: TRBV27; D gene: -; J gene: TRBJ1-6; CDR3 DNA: TGTGCCAGCAGACAGAGCTCCTATAATTCACCCCTCCACTTT; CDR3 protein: CASRQSSYNSPLHF
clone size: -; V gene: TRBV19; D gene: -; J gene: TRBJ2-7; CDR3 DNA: TGTGCCAGTTCCCCCAGTTTCTCCGGGAATTACGAGCAGTACTTC; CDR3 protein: CASSPSFSGNYEQYF
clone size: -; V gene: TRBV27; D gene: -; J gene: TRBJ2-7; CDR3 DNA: TGTGCCAGCAGTTTTTCCCGTCAGAACGAGCAGTACTTC; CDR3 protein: CASSFSRQNEQYF
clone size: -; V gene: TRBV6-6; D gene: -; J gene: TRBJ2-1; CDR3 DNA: TGTGCCAGCTTCCAAGTTCCCTTGAGGAATGAGCAGTTCTTC; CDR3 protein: CASFQVPLRNEQFF
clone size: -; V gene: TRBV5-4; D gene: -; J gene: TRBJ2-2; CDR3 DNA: TGTGCCAGCAGCAAAAAACAGGGGAACACCGGGGAGCTGTTTTTT; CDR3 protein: CASSKKQGNTGELFF
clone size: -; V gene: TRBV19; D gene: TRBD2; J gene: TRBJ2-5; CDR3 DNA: TGTGCCAGTAGTGCCCCCTCCCCGACTAGCGGGAGGTTCCAAGAGACCCAGTACTTC; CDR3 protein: CASSAPSPTSGRFQETQYF
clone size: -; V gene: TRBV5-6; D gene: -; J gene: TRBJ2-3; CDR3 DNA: TGTGCCAGCAGCTTGGAATCTAGCCCCGATACGCAGTATTTT; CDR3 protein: CASSLESSPDTQYF
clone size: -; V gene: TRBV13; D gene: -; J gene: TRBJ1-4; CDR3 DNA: TGTGCCAGCAGTCCTCGGGGTGCGGGGGAAAAACTGTTTTTT; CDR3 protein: CASSPRGAGEKLFF
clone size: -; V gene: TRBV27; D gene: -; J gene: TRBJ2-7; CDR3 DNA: TGTGCCAGCAGTTTACTCGGGTCACCGAGCGAGCAGTACTTC; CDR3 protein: CASSLLGSPSEQYF
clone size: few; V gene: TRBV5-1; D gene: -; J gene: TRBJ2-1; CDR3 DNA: TGCGCCAGCAGCTTGGGGGCGAATGAGCAGTTCTTC; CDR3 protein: CASSLGANEQFF
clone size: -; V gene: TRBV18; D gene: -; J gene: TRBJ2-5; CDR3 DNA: TGTGCCAGCTCACCAAGAACTGCGTCCAGGGTGGGGAAGGAGACCCAGTACTTC; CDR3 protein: CASSPRTASRVGKETQYF
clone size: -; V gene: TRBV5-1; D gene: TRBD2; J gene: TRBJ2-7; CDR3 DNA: TGCGCCAGCAGCTTGGGCGGGACTAGCGGGGCCTACGAGCAGTACTTC; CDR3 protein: CASSLGGTSGAYEQYF
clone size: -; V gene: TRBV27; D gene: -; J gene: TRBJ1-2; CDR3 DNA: TGTGCCAGCAGTTTATCACGGGGGGGCCACTATGGCTACACCTTC; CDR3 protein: CASSLSRGGHYGYTF
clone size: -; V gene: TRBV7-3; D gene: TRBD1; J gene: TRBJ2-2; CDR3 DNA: TGTGCCACCCGGGGACAGGGGGTTTCCGGGGAGCTGTTTTTT; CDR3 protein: CATRGQGVSGELFF
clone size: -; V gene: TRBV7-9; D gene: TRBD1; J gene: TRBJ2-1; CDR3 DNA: TGTGCCAGCAGCTCAGGGGGCATCCCCTACAATGAGCAGTTCTTC; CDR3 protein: CASSSGGIPYNEQFF
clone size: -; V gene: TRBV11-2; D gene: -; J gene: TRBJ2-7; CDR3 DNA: TGTGCCAGCAGCTCATTGACGGGAACGCCAAGCGAGCAGTACTTC; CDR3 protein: CASSSLTGTPSEQYF
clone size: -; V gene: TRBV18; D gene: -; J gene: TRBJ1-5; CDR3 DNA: TGTGCCAGCTCACCACAAGAGGTCGGTGGGCCCCAGCATTTT; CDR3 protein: CASSPQEVGGPQHF
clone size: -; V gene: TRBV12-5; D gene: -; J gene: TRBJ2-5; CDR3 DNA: TGTGCTAGTGGTTCCCCTGAGACCCAGTACTTC; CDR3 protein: CASGSPETQYF
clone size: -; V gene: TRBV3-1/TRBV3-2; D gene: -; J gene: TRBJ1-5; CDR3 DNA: TGTGCCAGCAGCCAAGACACACAGTCTGGCAATCAGCCCCAGCATTTT; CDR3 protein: CASSQDTQSGNQPQHF
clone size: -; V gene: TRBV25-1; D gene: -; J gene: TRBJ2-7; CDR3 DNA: TGTGCCAGCAGTGAAACTAGGATGGACGGCCGGTCCTACGAGCAGTACTTC; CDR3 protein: CASSETRMDGRSYEQYF
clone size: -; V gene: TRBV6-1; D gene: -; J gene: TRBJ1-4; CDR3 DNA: TGTGCCAGCAGTGAATGGGCAGTAAATGAAAAACTGTTTTTT; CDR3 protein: CASSEWAVNEKLFF
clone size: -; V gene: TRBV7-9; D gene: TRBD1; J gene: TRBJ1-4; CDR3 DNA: TGTGCCAGCAGCTTGATGACGAGACAGGGAGGTTCTAATGAAAAACTGTTTTTT; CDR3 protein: CASSLMTRQGGSNEKLFF
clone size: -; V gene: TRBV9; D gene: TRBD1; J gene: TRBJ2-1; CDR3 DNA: TGTGCCAGCAGCGCAGGGAATGGAGAACCAACCCAGGGGGCGTACAATGAGCAGTTCTTC; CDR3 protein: CASSAGNGEPTQGAYNEQFF